What follows is one TCR beta chain and its context. No antigen is known for it. Sequencing used immunoSEQ multiplex PCR; TCRdb keeps in-frame clones, though not all of them. Of around 20,000 clones detected, about 87% appear once; the ten largest clones hold over 5.5%. The germline V gene encodes CDR1 MNHEY and CDR2 SMNVEV (reference sequence). The germline V and J ends were trimmed by 0 bases and 3 bases, with 6 bases remaining between them. The CDR3 runs to 14 residues. The data are from a study of chemoradiotherapy in HPV16-positive cancers. Whole-study results and caveats: Candidate HPV-specific clones and E7-related TCR motifs grew in tumor during treatment.

The rearrangement joins TRBV27 to TRBJ1-5; D is unresolved. This TCR was recovered from a human donor with HPV-associated anogenital cancer. Sequencing used blood, obtained from a patient who underwent chemoradiotherapy. CDR3 nucleotide sequence: TGTGCCAGCAGTTTATCTGTCTCCAATCAGCCCCAGCATTTT. It yields the protein CASSLSVSNQPQHF.